The rows below give T cell receptor beta chains drawn from one sample of a study of beta chain features in type 1 diabetes. This table comes from immunoSEQ multiplex PCR, and its TCRdb copy is limited to in-frame clones, with some not included. The data show some 180,000 clones, about 13% seen once. Sequenced input: central memory CD4+ T cells from blood. The receptors here all came from a woman aged 18 to 35 in good health. CDR3s include the opening cysteine and the closing phenylalanine or tryptophan. Fields, in order: D gene, V gene, clone size, J gene, CDR3 protein, CDR3 DNA. The D gene is left open where the match is weak. Only part of the rows carry a size: once, few, many, or a class if the clone is expanded.

.,TRBV5-4,many,TRBJ2-5,CASSTQETQYF,TGTGCCAGCAGTACTCAAGAGACCCAGTACTTC
.,TRBV7-7,.,TRBJ2-5,CASSLGGPGETQYF,TGTGCTAGCAGCTTGGGGGGTCCGGGGGAGACCCAGTACTTC
.,TRBV30,.,TRBJ2-2,CAWKSGLNTGELFF,TGTGCCTGGAAGAGCGGGCTAAACACCGGGGAGCTGTTTTTT
TRBD1,TRBV9,few,TRBJ2-2,CASSSDRGRTGELFF,TGTGCCAGCAGCTCGGACAGGGGGCGAACCGGGGAGCTGTTTTTT
TRBD2,TRBV5-4,.,TRBJ2-1,CASRRTSGSGNEQFF,TGTGCCAGCAGGAGGACTAGCGGGAGCGGCAATGAGCAGTTCTTC
.,TRBV7-3,few,TRBJ2-2,CASSRNSRGTGTGELFF,TGTGCCAGCAGCCGAAACTCTCGGGGAACGGGGACCGGGGAGCTGTTTTTT
TRBD2,TRBV5-4,.,TRBJ2-1,CASSKSGRNNEQFF,TGTGCCAGCAGCAAAAGCGGGAGGAACAATGAGCAGTTCTTC
.,TRBV6-5,.,TRBJ1-2,CASSYKPQGPGYTF,TGTGCCAGCAGTTACAAACCACAGGGACCCGGCTACACCTTC
.,TRBV14,few,TRBJ2-2,CASSHQAGELFF,TGTGCCAGCAGCCATCAGGCCGGGGAGCTGTTTTTT
.,TRBV5-1,.,TRBJ2-5,CASSLMDTFQETQYF,TGCGCCAGCAGCCTCATGGACACCTTCCAAGAGACCCAGTACTTC
.,TRBV9,.,TRBJ2-3,CASSVGPRGYTDTQYF,TGTGCCAGCAGCGTAGGACCCCGGGGTTACACAGATACGCAGTATTTT
.,TRBV27,few,TRBJ2-5,CASSLLSAGKETQYF,TGTGCCAGCAGTTTATTGTCGGCGGGGAAAGAGACCCAGTACTTC
TRBD1,TRBV30,.,TRBJ2-2,CAWSGTVVVGELFF,TGTGCCTGGAGCGGGACAGTAGTAGTCGGGGAGCTGTTTTTT
.,TRBV28,.,TRBJ1-5,CASSPGQHSNQPQHF,TGTGCCAGCAGCCCTGGACAGCATAGCAATCAGCCCCAGCATTTT
.,TRBV5-4,few,TRBJ2-5,CASSPRGQETQYF,TGTGCCAGCAGCCCTCGGGGGCAAGAGACCCAGTACTTC
TRBD2,TRBV4-3,.,TRBJ2-1,CASSQTSGSRLEQFF,TGCGCCAGCAGCCAGACTAGCGGGAGTCGTTTAGAGCAGTTCTTC